This record concerns one T cell receptor beta chain sequence. Trimming shortened V by 3 bases and J by 0 bases, and 9 bases separated the two germline ends. Germline V gene data show CDR1 as DFQATT and CDR2 as SNEGSKA (reference sequence). The CDR3 extends over 14 amino acids. The data stem from a study of control samples from healthy donors and cancer patients. TCRdb's table, derived via immunoSEQ multiplex PCR, lists solely in-frame clones and lacks some. There are 120,000 or so clones in the sample; 70% to 90% occur only once, and roughly 3.7% lies in the top ten. The gene calls are TRBV20-1 and TRBJ2-1, with D hard to call. This TCR came from a woman between 55 and 75 years old with lung cancer. The sample comprised PBMCs. CDR3 bases: TGCAGTGCTAGTCCGGTTAGCTCCTACAATGAGCAGTTCTTC. Protein: CSASPVSSYNEQFF.